Included here is one T cell receptor (beta chain) sequence, with context. Its target is unknown. The data derive from a study of T cell repertoires in cytomegalovirus infection. TCRdb ran MiXCR on the reads and lists one entry per CDR3 protein. The repertoire holds approximately 600,000 distinct CDR3 sequences, just under 40% seen once, with over 45% in the top ten. The CDR3 spans 13 residues. Germline V gene data show CDR1 as KGHSH and CDR2 as LQKENI. Trimming took off 6 bases at V and 3 bases at J, with 10 bases between the two ends. The TCR sequence derives from a human donor in good health (CMV status not recorded). Some clones in this sample may be carry-over from other donors' samples. The chain has TRBV18 and TRBJ2-3; perhaps TRBD2 as D (5 bases). The source was cultured PBMCs, collected from culture after CMV antigen stimulation. The CDR3 reads CASSGLWTDTQYF. The CDR3 region has the DNA TGTGCCAGCTCCGGACTTTGGACAGATACGCAGTATTTT.